This T cell receptor beta chain was identified during a study of persistence of HIV-infected CD4 T cells. Comment on this clone: The antigen is not known. The sample holds other DNA sequences that translate to the same CDR3.

Anti-CD3/anti-CD28 beads served as a nonspecific positive control stimulus. CD4+ T cells upregulating both CD40 ligand and CD69 were sorted as responding cells. V was clipped by 7 bases and J by 3 bases, with 8 bases between them. Germline CDR1 reads SNHLY; CDR2 reads FYNNEI. This CDR3 comprises 12 residues. This was the immunoSEQ version 4 assay in survey mode. Measured with immunoSEQ multiplex PCR; TCRdb has only the in-frame clones, and not every one. The sample consists of tens of thousands of clones, less than 90% of them appearing once. The chain joins TRBV2 to TRBJ2-3; D ambiguous. The receptor was derived from an adult woman with HIV who was CMV-seropositive. The source was CD4+ T cells sorted from PBMCs after roughly 18-hour stimulation, collected from a patient who received antiretroviral therapy. In DNA, the CDR3 is TGTGCCAGCAACATCAGGACAGATACGCAGTATTTT. It is translated as CASNIRTDTQYF.